This section outlines one TCR beta chain sequence together with its context. The TCR beta repertoire was assessed by survey-level immunoSEQ sequencing. Produced via immunoSEQ multiplex PCR; TCRdb's table is partial and in-frame only. The sample lists about 68,000 clones, just under 95% seen once, with 4% to 5% in the top ten. The germline V gene encodes CDR1 KGHDR and CDR2 SFDVKD. The germline V and J ends were trimmed by 3 bases and 7 bases, with 15 bases remaining between them. The CDR3 has 14 residues. Sequencing input: PBMCs. The clonotype was recovered from a man aged 40-49 years with rheumatoid arthritis. The rearrangement joins TRBV24-1 to TRBJ2-7, with D maybe TRBD2 (6 bases). Written as DNA, the CDR3 is TGTGCCACCAGTGATGGGGGGAGCGCGAGGGAGCAGTACTTC. Amino acids: CATSDGGSAREQYF.